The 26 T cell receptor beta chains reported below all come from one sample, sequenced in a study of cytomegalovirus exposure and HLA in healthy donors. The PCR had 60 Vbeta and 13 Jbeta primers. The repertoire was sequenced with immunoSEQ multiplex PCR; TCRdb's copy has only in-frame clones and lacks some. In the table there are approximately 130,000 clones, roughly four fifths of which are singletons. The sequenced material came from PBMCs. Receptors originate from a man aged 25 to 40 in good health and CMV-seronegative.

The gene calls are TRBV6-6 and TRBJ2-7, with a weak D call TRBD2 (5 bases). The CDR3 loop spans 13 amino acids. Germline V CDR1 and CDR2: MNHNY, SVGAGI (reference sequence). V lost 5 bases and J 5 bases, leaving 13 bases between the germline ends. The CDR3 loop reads CASSHRGVHEQYF. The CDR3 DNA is TGTGCCAGCAGTCACCGGGGTGTCCACGAGCAGTACTTC.

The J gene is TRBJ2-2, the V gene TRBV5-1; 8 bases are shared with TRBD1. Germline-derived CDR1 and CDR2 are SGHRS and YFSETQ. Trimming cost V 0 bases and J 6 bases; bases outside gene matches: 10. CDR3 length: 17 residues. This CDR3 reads CASSLGGQAYPAGELFF. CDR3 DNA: TGCGCCAGCAGCTTGGGGGGACAGGCCTACCCCGCCGGGGAGCTGTTTTTT.

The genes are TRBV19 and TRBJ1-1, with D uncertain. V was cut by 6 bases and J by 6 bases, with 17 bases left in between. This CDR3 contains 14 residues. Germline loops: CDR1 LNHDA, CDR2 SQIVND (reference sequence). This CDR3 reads CASRLLESGSEAFF. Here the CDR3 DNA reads TGTGCCAGTAGACTCCTCGAGAGCGGTTCTGAAGCTTTCTTT.

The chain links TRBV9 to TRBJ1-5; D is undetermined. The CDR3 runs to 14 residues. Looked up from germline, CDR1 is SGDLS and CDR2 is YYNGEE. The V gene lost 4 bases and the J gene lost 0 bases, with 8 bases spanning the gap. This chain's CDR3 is CASSRGSSNQPQHF. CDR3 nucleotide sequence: TGTGCCAGCAGCCGCGGGTCTAGCAATCAGCCCCAGCATTTT.

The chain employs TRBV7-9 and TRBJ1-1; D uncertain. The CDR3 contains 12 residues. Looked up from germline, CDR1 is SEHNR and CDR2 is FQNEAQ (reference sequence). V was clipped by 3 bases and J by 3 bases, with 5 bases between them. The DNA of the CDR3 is TGTGCCAGCAGCTTTCAATACACTGAAGCTTTCTTT. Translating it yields CASSFQYTEAFF.

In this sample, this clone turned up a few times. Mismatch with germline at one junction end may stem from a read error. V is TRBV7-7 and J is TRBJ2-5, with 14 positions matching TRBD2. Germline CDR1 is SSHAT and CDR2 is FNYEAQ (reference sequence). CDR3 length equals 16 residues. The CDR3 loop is CASSSGTSGSSETQYF. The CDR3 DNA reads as TGTGCTAGCAGCTCCGGGACTAGCGGGAGTTCAGAGACCCAGTACTTC.

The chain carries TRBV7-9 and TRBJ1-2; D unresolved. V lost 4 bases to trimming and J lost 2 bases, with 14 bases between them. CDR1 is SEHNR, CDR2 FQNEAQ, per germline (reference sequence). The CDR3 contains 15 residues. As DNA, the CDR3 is TGTGCCAGCAGCTCCCCTAACGGAGGCAACTATGGCTACACCTTC. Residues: CASSSPNGGNYGYTF.

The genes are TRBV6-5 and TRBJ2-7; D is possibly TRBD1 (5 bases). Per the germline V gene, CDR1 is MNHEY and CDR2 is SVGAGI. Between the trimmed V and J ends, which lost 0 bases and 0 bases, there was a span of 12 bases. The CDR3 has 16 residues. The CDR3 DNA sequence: TGTGCCAGCAGTTACTCGATTGGACATGTCTCCTACGAGCAGTACTTC. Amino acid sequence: CASSYSIGHVSYEQYF.

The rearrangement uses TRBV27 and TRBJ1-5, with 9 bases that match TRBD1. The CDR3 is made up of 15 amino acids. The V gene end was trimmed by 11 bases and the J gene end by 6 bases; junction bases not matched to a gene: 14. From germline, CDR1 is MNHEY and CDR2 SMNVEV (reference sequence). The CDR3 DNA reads TGTGCCCGGGACAGGGAGGAAGATGAGTGTCAGCCCCAGCATTTT. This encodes CARDREEDECQPQHF.

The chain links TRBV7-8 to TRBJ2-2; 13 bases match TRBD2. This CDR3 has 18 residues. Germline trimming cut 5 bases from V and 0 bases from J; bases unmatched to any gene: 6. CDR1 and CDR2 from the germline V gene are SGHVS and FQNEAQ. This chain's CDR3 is CASSRRTSGRSNTGELFF. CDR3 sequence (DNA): TGTGCCAGCAGCCGCAGGACTAGCGGGAGATCGAACACCGGGGAGCTGTTTTTT.

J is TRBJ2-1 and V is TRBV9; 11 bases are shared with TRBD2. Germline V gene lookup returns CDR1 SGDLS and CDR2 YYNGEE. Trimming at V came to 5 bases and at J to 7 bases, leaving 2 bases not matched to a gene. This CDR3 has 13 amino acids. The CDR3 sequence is CASSLAGGNEQFF. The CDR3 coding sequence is TGTGCCAGCAGTCTAGCGGGGGGAAATGAGCAGTTCTTC.

The CDR3 DNA reads as TGTGCCAGCAGTCGCTTCGGGCAGGGGCGTTCACCCCTCCACTTT. Translation gives CASSRFGQGRSPLHF. This chain connects TRBV6-5 to TRBJ1-6; possible D gene TRBD1, 6 bases. The germline gives CDR1 MNHEY, CDR2 SVGAGI. Trimming took 5 bases from V and 9 from J, leaving 17 bases between them. This CDR3 region has 15 residues.

CDR3 DNA sequence: TGTGCCAGCAGCGTAGTACCCCCCGGGACTAGGGACTACGAGCAGTACTTC. Its translation is CASSVVPPGTRDYEQYF. The chain has TRBV9 and TRBJ2-5, with 8 bases aligning to TRBD2. Matching the DNA end better, TRBJ2-7 makes the J call doubtful. Germline CDR1 is SGDLS and CDR2 is YYNGEE. The CDR3 length is 17 residues.

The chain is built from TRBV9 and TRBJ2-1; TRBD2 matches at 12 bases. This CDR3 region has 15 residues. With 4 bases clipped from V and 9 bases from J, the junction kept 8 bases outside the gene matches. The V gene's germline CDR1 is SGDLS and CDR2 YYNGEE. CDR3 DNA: TGTGCCAGCAGCCCGACGGGGACTAGCGGGTCTGAGCAGTTCTTC. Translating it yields CASSPTGTSGSEQFF.

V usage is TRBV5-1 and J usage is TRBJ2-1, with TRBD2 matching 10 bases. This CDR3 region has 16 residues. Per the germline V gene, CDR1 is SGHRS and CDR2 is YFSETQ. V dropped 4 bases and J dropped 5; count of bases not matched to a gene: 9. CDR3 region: CASSVSRTSGNNEQFF. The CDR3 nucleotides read TGCGCCAGCAGCGTGTCCAGGACTAGCGGAAACAATGAGCAGTTCTTC.

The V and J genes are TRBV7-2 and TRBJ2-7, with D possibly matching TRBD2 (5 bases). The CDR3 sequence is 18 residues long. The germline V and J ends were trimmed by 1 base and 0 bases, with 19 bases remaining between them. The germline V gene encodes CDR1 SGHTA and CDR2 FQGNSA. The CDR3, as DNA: TGTGCCAGCAGCTTAGACCTCGGCGGGCTTACTATCTCCTACGAGCAGTACTTC. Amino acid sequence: CASSLDLGGLTISYEQYF. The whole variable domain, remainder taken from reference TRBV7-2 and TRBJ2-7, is GAGVSQSPSNKVTEKGKDVELRCDPISGHTALYWYRQSLGQGLEFLIYFQGNSAPDKSGLPSDRFSAERTGGSVSTLTIQRTQQEDSAVYLCASSLDLGGLTISYEQYFGPGTRLTVT.

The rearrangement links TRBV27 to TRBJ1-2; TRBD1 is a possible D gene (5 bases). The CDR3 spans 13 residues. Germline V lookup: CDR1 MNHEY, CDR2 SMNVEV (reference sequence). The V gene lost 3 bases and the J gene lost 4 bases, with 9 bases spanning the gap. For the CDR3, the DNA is TGTGCCAGCAGTTTTCGACAGACCTATGGCTACACCTTC. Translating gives CASSFRQTYGYTF.

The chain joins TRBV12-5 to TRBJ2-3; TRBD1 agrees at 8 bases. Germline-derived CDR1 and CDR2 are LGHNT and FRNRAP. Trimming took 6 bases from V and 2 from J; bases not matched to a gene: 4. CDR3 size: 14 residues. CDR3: CASGAGQDTDTQYF. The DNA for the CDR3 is TGTGCTAGTGGGGCGGGACAGGACACAGATACGCAGTATTTT.

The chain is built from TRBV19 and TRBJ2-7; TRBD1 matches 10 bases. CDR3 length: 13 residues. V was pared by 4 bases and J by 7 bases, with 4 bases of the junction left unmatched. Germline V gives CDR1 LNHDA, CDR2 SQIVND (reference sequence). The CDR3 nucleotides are TGTGCCAGTAGTACCGACAGGGGGCGTGAGCAGTACTTC. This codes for CASSTDRGREQYF.

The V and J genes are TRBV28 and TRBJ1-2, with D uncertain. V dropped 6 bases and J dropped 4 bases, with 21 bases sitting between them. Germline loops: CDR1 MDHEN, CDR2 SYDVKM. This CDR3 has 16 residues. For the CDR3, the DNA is TGTGCCAGCAGGCCAAACTTGGGCGGGCAGTCCTATGGCTACACCTTC. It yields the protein CASRPNLGGQSYGYTF.

CDR3 in amino acids: CASTYANTEAFF. DNA of the CDR3: TGTGCCAGCACCTATGCGAACACTGAAGCTTTCTTT. The chain has TRBV7-9 and TRBJ1-1; D unresolved. CDR1 and CDR2 (germline): SEHNR, FQNEAQ (reference sequence). With 7 bases removed from V and 1 base from J, the gap between germline ends came to 7 bases. This CDR3 comprises 12 residues. Full variable domain (missing parts from reference TRBV7-9 and TRBJ1-1): DTGVSQNPRHKITKRGQNVTFRCDPISEHNRLYWYRQTLGQGPEFLTYFQNEAQLEKSRLLSDRFSAERPKGSFSTLEIQRTEQGDSAMYLCASTYANTEAFFGQGTRLTVV.

The CDR3 sequence is CASSYSRENQPQHF. The CDR3 DNA is TGTGCCAGCAGTTACTCACGGGAAAATCAGCCCCAGCATTTT. The gene calls are TRBV6-5 and TRBJ1-5; no clear D. V lost 0 bases to trimming and J lost 4 bases, with 7 bases between them. Germline CDR1 is MNHEY and CDR2 is SVGAGI. CDR3 size: 14 residues.

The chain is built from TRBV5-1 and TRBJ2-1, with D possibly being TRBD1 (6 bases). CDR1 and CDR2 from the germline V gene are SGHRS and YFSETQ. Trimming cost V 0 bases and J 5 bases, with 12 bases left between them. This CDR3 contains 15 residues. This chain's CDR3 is CASSLDQGRNNEQFF. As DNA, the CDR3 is TGCGCCAGCAGCTTGGATCAGGGGCGTAACAATGAGCAGTTCTTC.

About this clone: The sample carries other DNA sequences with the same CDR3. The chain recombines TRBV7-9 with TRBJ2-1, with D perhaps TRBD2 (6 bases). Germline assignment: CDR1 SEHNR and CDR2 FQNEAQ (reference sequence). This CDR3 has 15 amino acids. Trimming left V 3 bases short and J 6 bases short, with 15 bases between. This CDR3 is CASSFTTGVPNEQFF. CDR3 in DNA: TGTGCCAGCAGCTTTACCACGGGGGTTCCCAATGAGCAGTTCTTC.

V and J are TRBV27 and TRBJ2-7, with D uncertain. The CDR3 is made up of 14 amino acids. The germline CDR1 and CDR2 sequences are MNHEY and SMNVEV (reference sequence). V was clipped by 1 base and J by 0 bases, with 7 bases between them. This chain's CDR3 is CASSLWHSSYEQYF. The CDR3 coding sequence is TGTGCCAGCAGTTTATGGCACAGCTCCTACGAGCAGTACTTC.

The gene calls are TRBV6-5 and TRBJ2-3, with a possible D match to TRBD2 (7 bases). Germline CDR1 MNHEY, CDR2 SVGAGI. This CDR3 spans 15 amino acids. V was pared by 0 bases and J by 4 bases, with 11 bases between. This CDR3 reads CASSYSKGGADTQYF. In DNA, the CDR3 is TGTGCCAGCAGTTACTCTAAAGGGGGGGCAGATACGCAGTATTTT.